The 25 T cell receptor beta chains reported below all come from one sample, sequenced in a study of blood T cell repertoires in COVID-19. This table comes from immunoSEQ multiplex PCR, and its TCRdb copy is limited to in-frame clones, with some not included. The repertoire holds about 69,000 clones, about nine tenths seen once, with about 5.1% in the top ten. Sequences were obtained from peripheral blood. The receptor set was obtained from a woman aged 18-35 years with acute or convalescent COVID-19.

The V and J genes are TRBV28 and TRBJ1-3; 7 bases align to TRBD1. The CDR3 runs 16 residues. The V and J ends lost 5 bases and 0 bases, in that order; junction bases with no gene match: 7. The V gene's germline CDR1 is MDHEN and CDR2 SYDVKM. The CDR3 protein is CASSILNRGSGNTIYF. The CDR3 coding sequence is TGTGCCAGCAGTATATTAAACAGGGGCTCTGGAAACACCATATATTTT.

The CDR3 region is CASSNRAQSLGEQYF. The CDR3 region has the DNA TGTGCCAGCAGCAATAGAGCCCAAAGTCTTGGCGAGCAGTACTTC. V is TRBV7-8 and J is TRBJ2-7; D gene uncertain. Germline CDR1 is SGHVS and CDR2 is FQNEAQ. CDR3 length: 15 amino acids. V dropped 5 bases and J dropped 6 bases, with 20 bases sitting between them.

The chain links TRBV6-2 or TRBV6-3 to TRBJ2-3; 8 bases fit TRBD1. The CDR3 runs 16 residues. Germline V lookup: CDR1 MNHEY, CDR2 SVGEGT. V dropped 5 bases and J dropped 0; count of bases not matched to a gene: 7. CDR3 coding DNA: TGTGCCAGCAGTCAACAGACAGGGGCTAGCACAGATACGCAGTATTTT. Protein: CASSQQTGASTDTQYF.

The chain employs TRBV5-1 and TRBJ2-1; TRBD2 matches at 7 bases. The CDR3 runs 18 residues. V lost 0 bases to trimming and J lost 0 bases; unmatched junction nucleotides: 9. Germline CDR1 and CDR2: SGHRS and YFSETQ. The CDR3 DNA is TGCGCCAGCAGCTTGGCCCTTGGGCTAGCGGCCTCCTACAATGAGCAGTTCTTC. Its protein product is CASSLALGLAASYNEQFF.

The chain has TRBV5-1 and TRBJ2-7; 8 bases fit TRBD1. The length of the CDR3 is 15 residues. V was pared by 4 bases and J by 4 bases, with 10 bases of the junction left unmatched. The germline V gene encodes CDR1 SGHRS and CDR2 YFSETQ. In nucleotides, the CDR3 is TGCGCCAGCAGCAACTTGGACAGGGCGGCGTACGAGCAGTACTTC. Amino acid sequence: CASSNLDRAAYEQYF.

The chain uses TRBV7-9 and TRBJ1-1; unclear D gene. Trimming left V 1 base short and J 6 bases short, with 6 bases between. CDR1 and CDR2 from the germline V gene are SEHNR and FQNEAQ (reference sequence). The CDR3 extends over 12 amino acids. The CDR3 sequence: CASSLGSAEAFF. CDR3 DNA: TGTGCCAGCAGCTTAGGCAGCGCTGAAGCTTTCTTT.

The chain links TRBV28 to TRBJ1-5, with D perhaps matching TRBD1 (5 bases). CDR1 and CDR2 (germline): MDHEN, SYDVKM. This CDR3 is built from 17 residues. Trimming pared 3 bases from V and 1 base from J, leaving 16 bases between. CDR3: CASSFVGGEGSNQPQHF. In DNA, the CDR3 is TGTGCCAGCAGTTTTGTTGGGGGGGAGGGAAGCAATCAGCCCCAGCATTTT.

The chain carries TRBV28 and TRBJ1-2; a weak D match, TRBD1 (6 bases). Germline CDR1 reads MDHEN; CDR2 reads SYDVKM. CDR3 length: 14 amino acids. Trimming took off 5 bases at V and 0 bases at J, with 10 bases between the two ends. CDR3 bases: TGTGCCAGCAGTCCGGACAGATCTAACTATGGCTACACCTTC. Its protein product is CASSPDRSNYGYTF.

This clone was recorded only once. V is TRBV7-2 and J is TRBJ1-6; no clear D. Germline CDR1 reads SGHTA; CDR2 reads FQGNSA. The V end was cut by 5 bases, the J end by 0 bases, with 11 bases between. CDR3 length: 16 amino acids. CDR3 amino acids: CASSRRSSSYNSPLHF. The CDR3 DNA is TGTGCCAGCAGCCGGCGGTCCAGCTCCTATAATTCACCCCTCCACTTT. The variable domain in full, with the rest retrieved from reference TRBV7-2 and TRBJ1-6, is GAGVSQSPSNKVTEKGKDVELRCDPISGHTALYWYRQSLGQGLEFLIYFQGNSAPDKSGLPSDRFSAERTGGSVSTLTIQRTQQEDSAVYLCASSRRSSSYNSPLHFGNGTRLTVT.

This clone turned up a few times. The chain joins TRBV3-1 (or the pseudogene TRBV3-2) to TRBJ2-5; 7 bases align to TRBD1. J lost 2 bases, V lost 4 bases, and 7 bases had no gene match. Germline V gives CDR1 LGHDT, CDR2 YNNKEL (reference sequence). The CDR3 is 15 amino acids. The CDR3 DNA reads as TGTGCCAGCAGCCTTGACCCGGGACAGCAAGAGACCCAGTACTTC. This encodes CASSLDPGQQETQYF.

The CDR3 is CASSLASREDNEQFF. CDR3 nucleotides: TGTGCCAGCAGCTTAGCCTCCAGGGAGGACAATGAGCAGTTCTTC. The chain carries TRBV11-2 and TRBJ2-1, with D perhaps TRBD2 (6 bases). V lost 1 base, J lost 5 bases, and 12 bases lay in between. From germline, CDR1 is SGHAT and CDR2 FQNNGV. The CDR3 covers 15 residues.

V and J are TRBV2 and TRBJ1-6; the D gene is possibly TRBD1 (6 bases). CDR1 and CDR2 from the germline V gene are SNHLY and FYNNEI. The CDR3 runs 17 residues. Trimming shortened V by 7 bases and J by 3 bases, and 19 bases separated the two germline ends. This CDR3 reads CASMEDSTSYYNSPLHF. The DNA for the CDR3 is TGTGCCAGCATGGAGGACAGCACATCTTACTATAATTCACCCCTCCACTTT.

This chain links TRBV6-2 or TRBV6-3 with TRBJ2-2; 7 bases align to TRBD2. CDR3 length: 16 residues. V lost 2 bases, J lost 1 base, and 4 bases stayed unmatched. Germline CDR1 and CDR2: MNHEY and SVGEGT. The DNA of the CDR3 is TGTGCCAGCAGTTACGGGCTAGCGGAGAACACCGGGGAGCTGTTTTTT. Its translation is CASSYGLAENTGELFF.

V and J are TRBV4-1 and TRBJ1-1; no clear D gene. Germline loops: CDR1 MGHRA, CDR2 YSYEKL. The ends were cut back, 1 base at V and 2 bases at J, with 17 bases in the middle. This CDR3 contains 17 residues. CDR3 sequence (DNA): TGCGCCAGCAGCCAAGGACTTTTAATCTTGTCCAACACTGAAGCTTTCTTT. Its translation is CASSQGLLILSNTEAFF.

This chain joins TRBV27 and TRBJ1-1, with D tentatively TRBD1 (5 bases). V was clipped by 5 bases and J by 4 bases, with 11 bases between them. The CDR3 extends over 13 amino acids. Per the germline V gene, CDR1 is MNHEY and CDR2 is SMNVEV (reference sequence). The CDR3: CASSHAQGTEAFF. For the CDR3, the DNA is TGTGCCAGCAGTCACGCCCAGGGCACTGAAGCTTTCTTT.

This chain connects TRBV19 to TRBJ1-2, with 8 bases fitting TRBD1. Germline V CDR1 and CDR2: LNHDA, SQIVND (reference sequence). The CDR3 is 16 amino acids. V was pared by 5 bases and J by 5 bases, with 13 bases of the junction left unmatched. The CDR3 sequence: CASSSAGGASPYGYTF. CDR3 bases: TGTGCCAGTAGTTCGGCAGGGGGCGCTTCCCCATATGGCTACACCTTC.

The V gene is TRBV7-2, the J gene TRBJ1-4, with TRBD1 as a possible D gene (5 bases). This CDR3 contains 16 residues. Germline V gene lookup returns CDR1 SGHTA and CDR2 FQGNSA. V was clipped by 2 bases and J by 0 bases, with 10 bases between them. Written as DNA, the CDR3 is TGTGCCAGCAGCTTAACCGGGACTACAACTAATGAAAAACTGTTTTTT. Encoded protein: CASSLTGTTTNEKLFF.

The chain has TRBV5-8 and TRBJ1-3, with a possible D match to TRBD1 (6 bases). Germline V gene sequence: CDR1 SGHTS, CDR2 YDEGEE. V lost 0 bases and J lost 2, with 12 bases in between. The CDR3 consists of 16 residues. Here the CDR3 DNA reads TGTGCCAGCAGCTTGGAATGGGGGCTGCCTGGAAACACCATATATTTT. The encoded protein is CASSLEWGLPGNTIYF.

This clone showed up just once. CDR3 residues: CASSLGPWDREYGYTF. CDR3 sequence (DNA): TGTGCCAGCAGCTTAGGTCCCTGGGACAGGGAGTATGGCTACACCTTC. The V gene is TRBV7-6, the J gene TRBJ1-2; the match to TRBD1 covers 9 bases. The CDR3 sequence is 16 residues long. Losses at the gene ends were 1 base for V and 5 bases for J; bases not matched to a gene: 8. Germline V gene data show CDR1 as SGHVS and CDR2 as FNYEAQ.

This clone was counted a single time. V gene TRBV5-1 combines with J gene TRBJ1-2; 10 bases are a match to TRBD1. The V gene end was trimmed by 3 bases and the J gene end by 0 bases; junction bases not matched to a gene: 5. This CDR3 has 16 amino acids. The germline V gene encodes CDR1 SGHRS and CDR2 YFSETQ. CDR3 in amino acids: CASSSGTGVANYGYTF. Written as DNA, the CDR3 is TGCGCCAGCAGCTCCGGGACAGGGGTAGCTAACTATGGCTACACCTTC.

The chain is built from TRBV7-7 and TRBJ2-5, with TRBD1 matching 10 bases. Germline-derived CDR1 and CDR2 are SSHAT and FNYEAQ (reference sequence). This CDR3 is 17 amino acids long. With V trimmed by 5 bases and J by 4 bases, 13 bases remained unmatched. As DNA, the CDR3 is TGTGCCAGCAGCCCCTTGACAGGGGGCCGCGGGGGAGAGACCCAGTACTTC. Encoded protein: CASSPLTGGRGGETQYF.

CDR3 sequence: CASRPTNGSPLHF. CDR3 DNA sequence: TGTGCCAGCAGACCGACAAACGGATCACCCCTCCACTTT. The chain joins TRBV6-6 to TRBJ1-6; no firm D call. Germline V gene sequence: CDR1 MNHNY, CDR2 SVGAGI (reference sequence). The CDR3 totals 13 residues. V dropped 6 bases and J dropped 10 bases, with 13 bases sitting between them.

The V call is TRBV28, the J call TRBJ2-3; no clear D. CDR1 MDHEN and CDR2 SYDVKM come from the germline V gene. The CDR3 sequence is 11 residues long. The germline V and J ends were trimmed by 5 bases and 3 bases, with 3 bases remaining between them. Written as DNA, the CDR3 is TGTGCCAGCAGTCTAACAGATACGCAGTATTTT. Residues: CASSLTDTQYF.

The chain employs TRBV3-1 (or the pseudogene TRBV3-2) and TRBJ2-7; TRBD2 matches 13 bases. The CDR3 extends over 15 amino acids. The V gene's germline CDR1 is LGHDT and CDR2 YNNKEL (reference sequence). V gave up 4 bases and J gave up 4 bases; unmatched junction bases: 4. The CDR3 region has the DNA TGTGCCAGCAGCCTTGGGACTAGCGGGAATTACGAGCAGTACTTC. Translating it yields CASSLGTSGNYEQYF.

V usage is TRBV6-5 and J usage is TRBJ1-5; no clear D. Germline V CDR1 and CDR2: MNHEY, SVGAGI. The CDR3 spans 14 residues. V lost 6 bases and J 9 bases, leaving 18 bases between the germline ends. The CDR3 DNA sequence: TGTGCCAGCAGACCAGCGGGGTACATGCGGCCCCAGCATTTT. This codes for CASRPAGYMRPQHF.